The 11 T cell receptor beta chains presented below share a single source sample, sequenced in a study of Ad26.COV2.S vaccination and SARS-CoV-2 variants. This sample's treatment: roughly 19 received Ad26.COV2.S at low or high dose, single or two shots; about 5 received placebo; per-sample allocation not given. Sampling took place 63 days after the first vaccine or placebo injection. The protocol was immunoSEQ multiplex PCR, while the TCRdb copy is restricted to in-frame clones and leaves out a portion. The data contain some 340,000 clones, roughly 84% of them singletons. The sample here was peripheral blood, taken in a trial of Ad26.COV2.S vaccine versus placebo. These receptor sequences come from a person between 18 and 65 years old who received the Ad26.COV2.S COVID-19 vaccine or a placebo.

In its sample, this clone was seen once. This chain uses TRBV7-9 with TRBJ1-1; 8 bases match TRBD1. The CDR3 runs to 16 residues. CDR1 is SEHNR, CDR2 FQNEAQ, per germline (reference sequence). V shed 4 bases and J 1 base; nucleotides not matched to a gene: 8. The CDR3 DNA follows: TGTGCCAGCAGCTCAACTGAAGGGACAGGGAACACTGAAGCTTTCTTT. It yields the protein CASSSTEGTGNTEAFF.

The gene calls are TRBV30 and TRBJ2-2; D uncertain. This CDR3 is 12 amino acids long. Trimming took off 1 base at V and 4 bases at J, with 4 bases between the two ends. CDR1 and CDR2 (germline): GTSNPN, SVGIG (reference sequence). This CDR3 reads CAWSGSTGELFF. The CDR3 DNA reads TGTGCCTGGAGTGGGTCCACCGGGGAGCTGTTTTTT.

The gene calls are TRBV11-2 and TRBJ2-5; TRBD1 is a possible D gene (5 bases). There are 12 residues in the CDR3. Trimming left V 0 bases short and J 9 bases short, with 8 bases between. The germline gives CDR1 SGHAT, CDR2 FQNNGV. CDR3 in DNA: TGTGCCAGCAGCTTAGATGGGGCCTCCCAGTACTTC. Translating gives CASSLDGASQYF.

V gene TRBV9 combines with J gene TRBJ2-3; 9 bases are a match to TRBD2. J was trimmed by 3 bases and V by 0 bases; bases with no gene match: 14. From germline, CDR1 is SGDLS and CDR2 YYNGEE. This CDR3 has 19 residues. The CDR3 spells CASSVESGGGAVATDTQYF. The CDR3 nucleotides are TGTGCCAGCAGCGTAGAATCTGGCGGGGGGGCGGTTGCAACAGATACGCAGTATTTT. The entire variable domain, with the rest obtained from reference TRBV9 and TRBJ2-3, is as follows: DSGVTQTPKHLITATGQRVTLRCSPRSGDLSVYWYQQSLDQGLQFLIQYYNGEERAKGNILERFSAQQFPDLHSELNLSSLELGDSALYFCASSVESGGGAVATDTQYFGPGTRLTVL.

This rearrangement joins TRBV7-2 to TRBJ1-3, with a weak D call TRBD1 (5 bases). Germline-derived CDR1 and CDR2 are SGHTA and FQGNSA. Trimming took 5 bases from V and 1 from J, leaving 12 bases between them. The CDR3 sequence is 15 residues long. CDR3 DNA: TGTGCCAGCAGCCGGGGGGGGGATTCTGGAAACACCATATATTTT. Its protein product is CASSRGGDSGNTIYF.

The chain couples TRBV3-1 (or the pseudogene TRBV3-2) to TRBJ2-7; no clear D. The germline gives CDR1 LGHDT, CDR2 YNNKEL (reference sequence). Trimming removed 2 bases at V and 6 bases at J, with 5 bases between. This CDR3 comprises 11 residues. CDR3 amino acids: CASSQSGEQYF. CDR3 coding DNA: TGTGCCAGCAGCCAATCAGGCGAGCAGTACTTC.

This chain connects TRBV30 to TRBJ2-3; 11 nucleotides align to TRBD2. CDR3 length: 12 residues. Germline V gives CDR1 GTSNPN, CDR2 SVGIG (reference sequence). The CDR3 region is CSGLAGPYTQYF. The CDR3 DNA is TGTAGTGGACTAGCGGGCCCGTATACGCAGTATTTT.

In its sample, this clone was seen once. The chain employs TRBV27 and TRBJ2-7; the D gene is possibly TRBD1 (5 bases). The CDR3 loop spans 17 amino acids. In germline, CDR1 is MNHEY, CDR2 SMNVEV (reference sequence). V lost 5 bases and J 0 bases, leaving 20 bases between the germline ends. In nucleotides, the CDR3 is TGTGCCAGCAGTACGTCAGGTAGGGGCATTGCCTCCTACGAGCAGTACTTC. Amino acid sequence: CASSTSGRGIASYEQYF.

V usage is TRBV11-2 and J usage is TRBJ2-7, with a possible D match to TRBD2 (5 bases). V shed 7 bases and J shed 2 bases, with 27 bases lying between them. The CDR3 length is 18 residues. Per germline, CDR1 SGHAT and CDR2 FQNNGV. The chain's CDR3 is CASTPIYPPNLATYEQYF. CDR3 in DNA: TGTGCCAGCACCCCGATTTATCCGCCCAATCTAGCAACCTACGAGCAGTACTTC.

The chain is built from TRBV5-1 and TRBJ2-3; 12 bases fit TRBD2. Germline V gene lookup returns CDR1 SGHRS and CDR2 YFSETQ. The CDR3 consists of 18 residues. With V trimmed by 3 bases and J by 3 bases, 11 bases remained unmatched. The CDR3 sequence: CASSSIPPTSGGTDTQYF. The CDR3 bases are TGCGCCAGCAGCTCGATTCCTCCGACTAGCGGGGGAACAGATACGCAGTATTTT.

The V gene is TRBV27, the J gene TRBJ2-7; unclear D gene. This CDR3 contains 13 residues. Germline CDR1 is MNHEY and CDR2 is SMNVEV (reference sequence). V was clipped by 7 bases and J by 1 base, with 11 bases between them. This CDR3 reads CASTRGASYEQYF. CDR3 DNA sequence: TGTGCCAGCACGCGAGGAGCGTCCTACGAGCAGTACTTC.